Sequencing of this T cell receptor beta chain was carried out in a study of blood T cell repertoires in COVID-19. Across the whole study: The United States, Italy and Spain were the sources of the acute and convalescent COVID-19 samples. In each case, the material was cDNA or gDNA derived from T cells, B-cell-depleted T cells, or PBMCs.

Sequencing used immunoSEQ multiplex PCR; TCRdb keeps in-frame clones, though not all of them. The sample holds roughly 380,000 clones, 87% seen once. The CDR3 covers 13 residues. The germline gives CDR1 MNHEY, CDR2 SVGAGI. Trimming took off 6 bases at V and 8 bases at J, with 14 bases between the two ends. Donors were grouped by their self-reported clinical history. The sample taken for sequencing was PBMCs or T cells enriched from blood (not recorded which). The chain carries TRBV6-5 and TRBJ1-5, with D tentatively TRBD1 (6 bases). The clonotype was recovered from a man aged 25 to 45 who had recovered from COVID-19. In DNA, the CDR3 is TGTGCCAGCAGAGACAGGTGGGTTGAGCCCCAGCATTTT. Protein sequence: CASRDRWVEPQHF.